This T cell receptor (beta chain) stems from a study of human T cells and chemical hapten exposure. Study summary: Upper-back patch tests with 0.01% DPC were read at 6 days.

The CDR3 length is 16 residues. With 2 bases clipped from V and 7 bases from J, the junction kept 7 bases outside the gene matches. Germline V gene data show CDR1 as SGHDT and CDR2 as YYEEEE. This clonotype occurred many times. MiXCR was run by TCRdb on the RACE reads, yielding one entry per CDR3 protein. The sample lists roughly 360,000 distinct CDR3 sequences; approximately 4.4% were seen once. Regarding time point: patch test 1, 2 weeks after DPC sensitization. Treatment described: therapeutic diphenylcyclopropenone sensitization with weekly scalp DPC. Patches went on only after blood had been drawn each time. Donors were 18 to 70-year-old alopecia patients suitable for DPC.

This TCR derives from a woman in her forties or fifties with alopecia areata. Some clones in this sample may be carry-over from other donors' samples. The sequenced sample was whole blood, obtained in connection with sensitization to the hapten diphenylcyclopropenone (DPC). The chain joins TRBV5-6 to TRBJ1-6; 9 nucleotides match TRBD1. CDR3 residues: CASSLGTGSWNSPLHF. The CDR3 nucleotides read TGTGCCAGCAGCTTAGGGACAGGGAGCTGGAATTCACCCCTCCACTTT.